Following are 22 T cell receptor beta chains from one sample sequenced in a study of stem cell transplantation in POMP-related autoinflammatory disease (TCRdb year 2021). The method was the immunoSEQ multiplex PCR assay. TCRdb mirrors the immuneACCESS table, restricted to in-frame sequences. Some clones are absent from its copies; in checked studies, under half trace to an unresolved V gene, and the reason for the others is unknown. Recorded for this sample are roughly 6,400 clones; about four fifths of them occurred a single time. The top ten clonotypes cover about 4% of the sample. The sample comprised a CXCR5-defined cell subset from PBMCs. These TCRs come from a human donor in good health.

The CDR3 DNA sequence: TGTGCCAGCAGCTTCGGGCAGGCCCGCTACGAGCAGTACTTC. It codes for CASSFGQARYEQYF. The chain joins TRBV4-2 to TRBJ2-7, with D uncertain. This CDR3 is 14 amino acids long. V shed 5 bases and J shed 3 bases, with 14 bases lying between them. CDR1 and CDR2 from the germline V gene are LGHNA and YNFKEQ.

The chain links TRBV15 to TRBJ1-2; the D is unclear. The CDR3 consists of 13 residues. V lost 0 bases, J lost 8 bases, and 10 bases lay in between. CDR1 LNHNV and CDR2 YYDKDF come from the germline V gene (reference sequence). The CDR3 DNA reads TGTGCCACCAGCAGAGATCAAGTGGGAGGCTACACCTTC. Its translation: CATSRDQVGGYTF.

This clone appeared once. This chain links TRBV11-1 with TRBJ2-2, with 10 bases aligning to TRBD2. Germline CDR1 is SGHAT and CDR2 is FQDESV (reference sequence). The CDR3 totals 18 residues. V gave up 5 bases and J gave up 6 bases; unmatched junction bases: 15. CDR3 in amino acids: CASSPPISGGTGAGELFF. DNA for the CDR3: TGTGCCAGCAGCCCCCCAATTAGCGGGGGGACGGGCGCCGGGGAGCTGTTTTTT.

The CDR3 reads CATSKGTSRNTIYF. The CDR3 DNA is TGTGCCACCAGCAAGGGGACATCGAGAAACACCATATATTTT. The chain combines TRBV15 with TRBJ1-3; a weak D match, TRBD1 (6 bases). Germline loops: CDR1 LNHNV, CDR2 YYDKDF (reference sequence). The CDR3 loop spans 14 amino acids. The V and J ends lost 4 bases and 5 bases respectively, with 12 bases between them.

The V gene is TRBV19, the J gene TRBJ1-4; D not resolved. Germline V gene data show CDR1 as LNHDA and CDR2 as SQIVND (reference sequence). The CDR3 length is 14 residues. Trimming pared 7 bases from V and 8 bases from J, leaving 17 bases between. CDR3 protein: CASIDRDGREKLFF. CDR3 in DNA: TGTGCCAGTATCGACCGGGATGGGCGGGAAAAACTGTTTTTT.

J is TRBJ1-5 and V is TRBV6-6, with D uncertain. The CDR3 consists of 15 residues. Germline V CDR1 and CDR2: MNHNY, SVGAGI (reference sequence). V lost 5 bases, J lost 0 bases, and 11 bases lay in between. In DNA form, the CDR3 reads TGTGCCAGCAGTCGGACCGAGAGTAGCAATCAGCCCCAGCATTTT. It specifies CASSRTESSNQPQHF.

This clone has only a few counts. The chain uses TRBV5-6 and TRBJ1-5, with D perhaps matching TRBD1 (5 bases). CDR1 and CDR2 (germline): SGHDT, YYEEEE. The CDR3 runs to 12 residues. Trimming pared 4 bases from V and 9 bases from J, leaving 11 bases between. The chain's CDR3 is CASSRPGGPQHF. The CDR3 DNA reads as TGTGCCAGCAGCCGCCCCGGGGGGCCCCAGCATTTT.

The chain couples TRBV19 to TRBJ1-2; D gene ambiguous. Looked up from germline, CDR1 is LNHDA and CDR2 is SQIVND (reference sequence). V was cut by 5 bases and J by 4 bases, with 11 bases left in between. The CDR3 totals 13 residues. DNA of the CDR3: TGTGCCAGTAGTGAAACACTTCGCTATGGCTACACCTTC. Translated: CASSETLRYGYTF.

The chain carries TRBV28 and TRBJ2-7; TRBD2 matches at 11 bases. Germline CDR1 reads MDHEN; CDR2 reads SYDVKM. This CDR3 is built from 16 residues. The junction had 9 bases not matched to a gene; V was cut back by 5 bases and J by 3 bases. This chain's CDR3 is CASSTAGTSGHYEQYF. DNA of the CDR3: TGTGCCAGCAGTACAGCCGGGACTAGCGGCCACTACGAGCAGTACTTC.

The chain has TRBV6-1 and TRBJ1-1, with D maybe TRBD1 (5 bases). Trimming cost V 4 bases and J 3 bases, with 18 bases left between them. There are 16 residues in the CDR3. The V gene's germline CDR1 is MNHNS and CDR2 SASEGT. The CDR3 bases are TGTGCCAGCAGTGCCGGCTGGGGGTCTCTTGACACTGAAGCTTTCTTT. Residues: CASSAGWGSLDTEAFF.

The chain uses TRBV19 and TRBJ1-5; TRBD1 matches at 9 bases. Trimming took 4 bases from V and 0 from J; bases not matched to a gene: 10. Germline CDR1 is LNHDA and CDR2 is SQIVND (reference sequence). This CDR3 comprises 18 residues. CDR3 bases: TGTGCCAGTAGTACCGATACGTGGACAGGGGTTAGCAATCAGCCCCAGCATTTT. This sequence encodes CASSTDTWTGVSNQPQHF. Complete variable domain (other parts from reference TRBV19 and TRBJ1-5): DGGITQSPKYLFRKEGQNVTLSCEQNLNHDAMYWYRQDPGQGLRLIYYSQIVNDFQKGDIAEGYSVSREKKESFPLTVTSAQKNPTAFYLCASSTDTWTGVSNQPQHFGDGTRLSIL.

This clone appeared a few times. The chain combines TRBV18 with TRBJ1-3; D unresolved. Germline V gene lookup returns CDR1 KGHSH and CDR2 LQKENI. Between the trimmed V and J ends, which lost 1 base and 0 bases, there was a span of 7 bases. CDR3 size: 15 residues. CDR3 residues: CASSPQDASGNTIYF. The CDR3 DNA is TGTGCCAGCTCACCACAGGACGCCTCTGGAAACACCATATATTTT.

This chain joins TRBV5-8 and TRBJ2-3; D ambiguous. V lost 0 bases, J lost 2 bases, and 7 bases lay in between. The CDR3 covers 14 residues. CDR1 is SGHTS, CDR2 YDEGEE, per germline. In DNA form, the CDR3 reads TGTGCCAGCAGCTTGGGACCCCCCACAGATACGCAGTATTTT. Translation: CASSLGPPTDTQYF. Using reference TRBV5-8 and TRBJ2-3 for the parts outside the CDR3, the full variable domain is EAGVTQSPTHLIKTRGQQATLRCSPISGHTSVYWYQQALGLGLQFLLWYDEGEERNRGNFPPRFSGRQFPNYSSELNVNALELEDSALYLCASSLGPPTDTQYFGPGTRLTVL.

The rearrangement joins TRBV7-9 to TRBJ1-1; D is ambiguous. V dropped 2 bases and J dropped 3 bases, with 10 bases sitting between them. This CDR3 is 14 amino acids long. CDR1 is SEHNR and CDR2 is FQNEAQ in the germline V gene (reference sequence). This CDR3 is CASSLYGRYTEAFF. CDR3 in DNA: TGTGCCAGCAGCTTATACGGCCGGTACACTGAAGCTTTCTTT.

The CDR3 loop reads CAISLTGSNQPQHF. The CDR3 DNA is TGTGCCATCAGTCTTACAGGGTCAAATCAGCCCCAGCATTTT. The rearrangement joins TRBV10-3 to TRBJ1-5; a possible D gene is TRBD1 (6 bases). V was shortened by 5 bases and J by 4 bases, with 12 bases between the two germline ends. This CDR3 comprises 14 residues. The V gene's germline CDR1 is ENHRY and CDR2 SYGVKD.

The chain joins TRBV5-1 to TRBJ1-2; D gene uncertain. V was pared by 0 bases and J by 8 bases, with 8 bases between. CDR1 and CDR2 from the germline V gene are SGHRS and YFSETQ. This CDR3 has 12 amino acids. CDR3 sequence (DNA): TGCGCCAGCAGCTTGGACGGGTCGGGCTACACCTTC. Translated: CASSLDGSGYTF.

V gene TRBV7-6 combines with J gene TRBJ1-3; D is undetermined. The germline CDR1 and CDR2 sequences are SGHVS and FNYEAQ. This CDR3 comprises 16 residues. The ends were cut back, 0 bases at V and 0 bases at J, with 9 bases in the middle. CDR3 protein: CASSLAHVGSGNTIYF. As DNA, the CDR3 is TGTGCCAGCAGCTTAGCGCACGTGGGCTCTGGAAACACCATATATTTT.

The count of this clone is one. The genes are TRBV28 and TRBJ1-4; a possible D gene is TRBD1 (6 bases). Germline assignment: CDR1 MDHEN and CDR2 SYDVKM. The ends were cut back, 5 bases at V and 5 bases at J, with 9 bases in the middle. CDR3 length: 13 residues. CDR3 loop: CASSDGTNEKLFF. CDR3 DNA sequence: TGTGCCAGCAGTGACGGGACAAATGAAAAACTGTTTTTT.

This clone has just a few counts. J is TRBJ1-6 and V is TRBV19, with a possible D match to TRBD1 (6 bases). Trimming stripped 5 bases from V and 11 bases from J, with 16 bases between. Germline V gives CDR1 LNHDA, CDR2 SQIVND (reference sequence). The CDR3 extends over 14 amino acids. DNA for the CDR3: TGTGCCAGTAGTTCCGCGAAGGACAGAACACCCCTCCACTTT. Protein: CASSSAKDRTPLHF. The full variable domain, completed using reference TRBV19 and TRBJ1-6, is DGGITQSPKYLFRKEGQNVTLSCEQNLNHDAMYWYRQDPGQGLRLIYYSQIVNDFQKGDIAEGYSVSREKKESFPLTVTSAQKNPTAFYLCASSSAKDRTPLHFGNGTRLTVT.

V gene TRBV19 combines with J gene TRBJ2-7; 7 nucleotides align to TRBD1. Germline trimming cut 4 bases from V and 3 bases from J; bases unmatched to any gene: 6. The CDR3 runs to 14 residues. Germline V CDR1 and CDR2: LNHDA, SQIVND (reference sequence). CDR3 loop: CASSTHRDSYEQYF. DNA of the CDR3: TGTGCCAGTAGTACCCATCGGGACAGCTACGAGCAGTACTTC.

The chain employs TRBV29-1 and TRBJ1-6; unclear D gene. In germline, CDR1 is SQVTM, CDR2 ANQGSEA. The CDR3 loop spans 16 amino acids. V gave up 7 bases and J gave up 3 bases, with 19 bases separating them. The CDR3 reads CSELSGGKYYNSPLHF. The DNA for the CDR3 is TGCAGCGAACTCTCGGGCGGAAAATACTATAATTCACCCCTCCACTTT.

The chain uses TRBV29-1 and TRBJ1-5, with 10 bases aligning to TRBD1. CDR1 and CDR2 (germline): SQVTM, ANQGSEA. V lost 3 bases, J lost 7 bases, and 6 bases stayed unmatched. This CDR3 has 14 residues. The DNA of the CDR3 is TGCAGCGTTGAGGGACAGGGGATTGGACAGCCCCAGCATTTT. It specifies CSVEGQGIGQPQHF.